A single sample is the source of the 28 T cell receptor beta chains below, sequenced in a study of CD8 T cells in ankylosing spondylitis. General study findings and limits: What seemed typical of ankylosing spondylitis blood was a TCR beta motif built from eight highly homologous variants.

Antigen specificity for these receptors is unknown. MiXCR, run by TCRdb on the 5' RACE reads, gives a single entry per CDR3 protein. The data show roughly 700,000 distinct CDR3 sequences, with around 20% seen just once and under 20% held by the top ten. The sequencing sample was made of blood, either unsorted or a sorted T cell fraction (not recorded which). Every receptor here comes from a male donor with ankylosing spondylitis.

The CDR3 loop reads CSARERLAGTYEQYF. The CDR3 DNA is TGCAGTGCTAGAGAGAGGCTAGCGGGGACCTACGAGCAGTACTTC. The gene calls are TRBV20-1 and TRBJ2-7; 9 bases agree with TRBD2. Trimming at V came to 0 bases and at J to 2 bases, leaving 5 bases not matched to a gene. The CDR3 is 15 amino acids. CDR1 is DFQATT, CDR2 SNEGSKA, per germline (reference sequence).

This clonotype showed up just a few times. The V and J genes are TRBV2 and TRBJ2-1, with 7 bases aligning to TRBD1. The CDR3 has 17 amino acids. V lost 7 bases to trimming and J lost 9 bases; unmatched junction nucleotides: 21. Germline-derived CDR1 and CDR2 are SNHLY and FYNNEI. CDR3 loop: CASTTEPGTVPWGEQFF. CDR3 nucleotide sequence: TGTGCCAGCACCACAGAACCTGGGACAGTCCCCTGGGGTGAGCAGTTCTTC.

The chain recombines TRBV7-2 with TRBJ2-3; 7 bases match TRBD1. Germline CDR1 SGHTA, CDR2 FQGNSA. CDR3 length equals 16 residues. With 0 bases clipped from V and 4 bases from J, the junction kept 7 bases outside the gene matches. DNA of the CDR3: TGTGCCAGCAGCTTAGCGACAGGGCGAAGTGCAGATACGCAGTATTTT. Protein product: CASSLATGRSADTQYF.

This clonotype was observed a few times. The V and J genes are TRBV12-3 or TRBV12-4 and TRBJ1-1; TRBD1 matches 7 bases. The CDR3 sequence is 14 residues long. The J segment lost 4 bases and the V segment lost 1 base, leaving 3 bases of the junction unmatched. The CDR3 bases are TGTGCCAGCAGTTTAGGGCCAGGGGGCACTGAAGCTTTCTTT. Encoded protein: CASSLGPGGTEAFF.

This clonotype has more than one count but fewer than ten. The J gene is TRBJ2-1, the V gene TRBV11-2; 8 nucleotides align to TRBD2. V shed 5 bases, J shed 0 bases, and the junction held 12 bases outside the gene matches. Germline values: CDR1 SGHAT, CDR2 FQNNGV. The CDR3 is made up of 18 amino acids. CDR3: CASSLAAGESSSYNEQFF. CDR3 DNA sequence: TGTGCCAGCAGCCTGGCAGCGGGAGAGTCGAGCTCCTACAATGAGCAGTTCTTC.

The genes are TRBV12-3 or TRBV12-4 and TRBJ2-2; D gene uncertain. V dropped 3 bases and J dropped 8 bases, with 7 bases sitting between them. The CDR3 spans 12 residues. The CDR3 DNA reads TGTGCCAGCAGTTTCCTAAGGGGGGAGCTGTTTTTT. Amino acid sequence: CASSFLRGELFF.

This clonotype appeared once. One end of the junction fails to match germline, which may point to a read error. The genes are TRBV12-3 or TRBV12-4 and TRBJ2-7; 7 bases are a match to TRBD1. There are 19 residues in the CDR3. The CDR3 reads CARSGNLPGQSPNPYEQYF. As DNA, the CDR3 is TGTGCCCGCAGTGGGAACCTACCGGGACAGTCCCCCAACCCCTACGAGCAGTACTTC.

The V call is TRBV30, the J call TRBJ1-1; D call uncertain. Germline CDR1 GTSNPN, CDR2 SVGIG (reference sequence). V dropped 8 bases and J dropped 1 base, with 11 bases sitting between them. This CDR3 region has 12 residues. Written as DNA, the CDR3 is TGTGCCGGGCAACAGAAGAACACTGAAGCTTTCTTT. This translates into CAGQQKNTEAFF. Full variable domain (missing parts from reference TRBV30 and TRBJ1-1): SQTIHQWPATLVQPVGSPLSLECTVEGTSNPNLYWYRQAAGRGLQLLFYSVGIGQISSEVPQNLSASRPQDRQFILSSKKLLLSDSGFYLCAGQQKNTEAFFGQGTRLTVV.

The chain employs TRBV11-2 and TRBJ1-2; 7 nucleotides align to TRBD1. Germline V gene sequence: CDR1 SGHAT, CDR2 FQNNGV. The ends lost 5 bases at V and 7 bases at J; junction bases unmatched: 7. CDR3 length: 13 residues. CDR3 region: CASSPDRDGGYTF. The CDR3 DNA reads as TGTGCCAGCAGCCCAGACAGGGACGGTGGCTACACCTTC.

This rearrangement joins TRBV15 to TRBJ1-5; the D is unclear. Trimming pared 5 bases from V and 4 bases from J, leaving 15 bases between. This CDR3 comprises 15 residues. Per the germline V gene, CDR1 is LNHNV and CDR2 is YYDKDF (reference sequence). CDR3 sequence reads: CATSDTGRINQPQHF. The CDR3 nucleotides read TGTGCCACCAGCGACACCGGGCGAATAAATCAGCCCCAGCATTTT.

The chain is built from TRBV9 and TRBJ1-2; possible D gene TRBD1, 5 bases. V lost 1 base and J 6 bases, leaving 13 bases between the germline ends. This CDR3 has 14 residues. Germline V gene sequence: CDR1 SGDLS, CDR2 YYNGEE. CDR3 amino acids: CASSVNWGDDGYTF. DNA of the CDR3: TGTGCCAGCAGCGTAAATTGGGGCGATGATGGCTACACCTTC.

The table lists this clonotype with a few counts. This CDR3 reads CASSQDPLGRTDTQYF. CDR3 DNA: TGCGCCAGCAGCCAAGATCCCCTAGGGCGCACAGATACGCAGTATTTT. The V and J genes are TRBV4-3 and TRBJ2-3; no definite D call. Trimming shortened V by 0 bases and J by 1 base, and 11 bases separated the two germline ends. CDR1 and CDR2 from the germline V gene are LGHNA and YSLEER. The CDR3 is made up of 16 amino acids.

The rearrangement links TRBV7-2 to TRBJ2-7, with 10 positions matching TRBD2. Germline CDR1 and CDR2: SGHTA and FQGNSA. V lost 5 bases and J lost 2; bases outside the gene matches: 6. CDR3 length: 15 residues. The CDR3 reads CASSQGLASTYEQYF. The CDR3 region has the DNA TGTGCCAGCAGCCAGGGACTAGCGTCGACCTACGAGCAGTACTTC.

This clonotype was recorded a few times. V and J are TRBV5-1 and TRBJ2-1, with D perhaps TRBD1 or TRBD2 (5 bases each). Trimming took 1 base from V and 5 from J, leaving 19 bases between them. CDR1 and CDR2 from the germline V gene are SGHRS and YFSETQ. The CDR3 is 17 residues long. The CDR3 DNA reads as TGCGCCAGCAGCTTGTTGGGGGTGGGGTGGGGGAACAATGAGCAGTTCTTC. It codes for CASSLLGVGWGNNEQFF.

The CDR3 is CASSFRSGGYEQYF. In DNA, the CDR3 is TGTGCCAGCAGTTTCAGGTCAGGAGGGTACGAGCAGTACTTC. The chain has TRBV12-3 or TRBV12-4 and TRBJ2-7; a weak D match, TRBD2 (6 bases). This CDR3 contains 14 residues. Trimming removed 3 bases from V and 4 bases from J, with 13 bases in between.

In its sample, this clonotype was seen a few times. The rearrangement uses TRBV27 and TRBJ1-2; a possible D gene is TRBD1 (5 bases). Trimming stripped 3 bases from V and 7 bases from J, with 15 bases between. The CDR3 covers 14 residues. CDR1 is MNHEY and CDR2 is SMNVEV in the germline V gene (reference sequence). The CDR3: CASSLPKKTGGYTF. CDR3 in DNA: TGTGCCAGCAGTTTGCCCAAGAAAACAGGTGGCTACACCTTC.

This clonotype was counted a few times. The V and J genes are TRBV6-2 or TRBV6-3 and TRBJ2-7; D gene uncertain. Trimming removed 2 bases from V and 2 bases from J, with 13 bases in between. Germline CDR1 MNHEY, CDR2 SVGEGT. The CDR3 sequence is 15 residues long. Here the CDR3 DNA reads TGTGCCAGCAGTTACAGCATCGCCCCAGCCTACGAGCAGTACTTC. Amino acid sequence: CASSYSIAPAYEQYF.

In nucleotides, the CDR3 is TGTGCCAGCAGTTACGGGTATAGGGTATGGAATGAGCAGTTCTTC. Protein: CASSYGYRVWNEQFF. The chain is built from TRBV6-2 or TRBV6-3 and TRBJ2-1; D call uncertain. V gave up 2 bases and J gave up 7 bases, with 15 bases separating them. Germline loops: CDR1 MNHEY, CDR2 SVGEGT. The CDR3 totals 15 residues.

The chain couples TRBV29-1 to TRBJ1-1; weak D call: TRBD1 (5 bases). Germline V gives CDR1 SQVTM, CDR2 ANQGSEA. The CDR3 has 15 amino acids. V dropped 7 bases and J dropped 4 bases, with 22 bases sitting between them. CDR3 region: CSAIQELNRGTEAFF. CDR3 DNA sequence: TGCAGCGCCATACAGGAACTGAATCGGGGCACTGAAGCTTTCTTT. Variable domain in full (rest from reference TRBV29-1 and TRBJ1-1): SAVISQKPSRDICQRGTSLTIQCQVDSQVTMMFWYRQQPGQSLTLIATANQGSEATYESGFVIDKFPISRPNLTFSTLTVSNMSPEDSSIYLCSAIQELNRGTEAFFGQGTRLTVV.

The chain couples TRBV30 to TRBJ2-4; unclear D gene. The germline V and J ends were trimmed by 1 base and 0 bases, with 10 bases remaining between them. In germline, CDR1 is GTSNPN, CDR2 SVGIG (reference sequence). CDR3 length equals 15 residues. The CDR3 DNA sequence: TGTGCCTGGAGTGAGGGATACTTAGCCAAAAACATTCAGTACTTC. Translation gives CAWSEGYLAKNIQYF.

This clonotype occurred a few times. As DNA, the CDR3 is TGCAGTGCCCTAGACCCAAGCGATCTTTCCCCCTACAATGAGCAGTTCTTC. It translates to CSALDPSDLSPYNEQFF. The J gene is TRBJ2-1, the V gene TRBV20-1; no reliable D call. This CDR3 region has 17 residues. Germline V gene sequence: CDR1 DFQATT, CDR2 SNEGSKA (reference sequence). The V and J ends lost 6 bases and 2 bases respectively, with 23 bases between them.

This clonotype has a handful of counts. This chain joins TRBV20-1 and TRBJ2-1; TRBD2 matches at 7 bases. Germline V gene lookup returns CDR1 DFQATT and CDR2 SNEGSKA (reference sequence). The CDR3 has 15 amino acids. Trimming removed 0 bases from V and 6 bases from J; junction bases left unmatched: 8. In DNA form, the CDR3 reads TGCAGTGCTAGAGATTGGGGGGGGACCTCCAATGAGCAGTTCTTC. It specifies CSARDWGGTSNEQFF.

This rearrangement joins TRBV2 to TRBJ2-1; D ambiguous. The CDR3 spans 11 residues. V dropped 2 bases and J dropped 8 bases, with 4 bases sitting between them. Germline values: CDR1 SNHLY, CDR2 FYNNEI. CDR3 amino acids: CASSEFDEQFF. As DNA, the CDR3 is TGTGCCAGCAGTGAATTCGATGAGCAGTTCTTC.

The chain links TRBV7-9 to TRBJ2-1; the match to TRBD2 covers 11 bases. Germline-derived CDR1 and CDR2 are SEHNR and FQNEAQ (reference sequence). This CDR3 spans 15 amino acids. Germline trimming cut 5 bases from V and 10 bases from J; bases unmatched to any gene: 10. CDR3 residues: CASSEGTSGLGEQFF. The CDR3 DNA reads TGTGCCAGCAGCGAGGGGACTAGCGGCCTCGGGGAGCAGTTCTTC.

This rearrangement joins TRBV4-3 to TRBJ2-7; D is perhaps TRBD2 (5 bases). From germline, CDR1 is LGHNA and CDR2 YSLEER. The CDR3 is made up of 15 amino acids. Trimming removed 0 bases from V and 1 base from J, with 10 bases in between. CDR3 sequence reads: CASSQDTERSYEQYF. The CDR3 DNA sequence: TGCGCCAGCAGCCAAGATACCGAGCGGTCCTACGAGCAGTACTTC.

As to this clonotype: The final CDR3 position lacks the conserved phenylalanine or tryptophan, pointing to a likely read error. The chain uses TRBV12-3 or TRBV12-4 and TRBJ1-6; D gene uncertain. V was clipped by 4 bases and J by 10 bases, with 14 bases between them. The CDR3 has 14 amino acids. The CDR3: CASSSPGGGSPLHL. The CDR3 bases are TGTGCCAGCAGTTCCCCGGGAGGCGGCTCACCCCTCCACCTT.

This clonotype occurred a few times. The J gene is TRBJ2-5, the V gene TRBV20-1; possible D gene TRBD2, 5 bases. This CDR3 is built from 16 residues. The germline V gene has CDR1 DFQATT and CDR2 SNEGSKA (reference sequence). Trimming took 0 bases from V and 4 from J, leaving 18 bases between them. The CDR3 sequence: CSARDRVSARPETQYF. The CDR3 nucleotides read TGCAGTGCTAGAGATCGGGTTAGCGCTCGTCCAGAGACCCAGTACTTC.

This clonotype was observed a handful of times. The CDR3 reads CASSSTRTGANTEAFF. CDR3 coding DNA: TGTGCCAGCAGTTCCACTAGGACAGGGGCGAACACTGAAGCTTTCTTT. The chain links TRBV6-2 or TRBV6-3 to TRBJ1-1; 9 bases map to TRBD1. Germline assignment: CDR1 MNHEY and CDR2 SVGEGT. This CDR3 spans 16 amino acids. V lost 4 bases, J lost 1 base, and 7 bases stayed unmatched.